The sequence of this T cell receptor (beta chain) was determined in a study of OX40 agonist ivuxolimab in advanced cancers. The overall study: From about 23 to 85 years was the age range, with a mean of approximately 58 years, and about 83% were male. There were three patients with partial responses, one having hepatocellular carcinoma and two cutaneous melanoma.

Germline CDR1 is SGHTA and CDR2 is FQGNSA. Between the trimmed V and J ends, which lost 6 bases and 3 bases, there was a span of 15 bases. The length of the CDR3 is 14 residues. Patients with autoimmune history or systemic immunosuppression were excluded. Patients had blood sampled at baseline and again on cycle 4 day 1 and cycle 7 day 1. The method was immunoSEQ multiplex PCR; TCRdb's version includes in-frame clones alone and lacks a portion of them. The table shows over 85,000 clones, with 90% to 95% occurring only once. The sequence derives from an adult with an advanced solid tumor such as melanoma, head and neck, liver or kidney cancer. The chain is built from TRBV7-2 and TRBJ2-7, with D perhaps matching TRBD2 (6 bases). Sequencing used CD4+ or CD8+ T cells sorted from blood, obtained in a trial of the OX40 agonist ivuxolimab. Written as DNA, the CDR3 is TGTGCCAGCAGTGTGCGGGAAACTCACTACGAGCAGTACTTC. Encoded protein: CASSVRETHYEQYF.